These 32 T cell receptor beta chains were all obtained from the same sample, sequenced in a study of long-term antiretroviral therapy in people with HIV. The assay, immunoSEQ v3.0, was run at survey level. Measured with immunoSEQ multiplex PCR; TCRdb has only the in-frame clones, and not every one. The data show 20,000 to 25,000 clones, with under 85% seen just once and roughly a quarter held by the top ten. The sequences come from unsorted PBMCs, collected 0.4 years after starting antiretroviral therapy. All receptors come from a man aged 50 or older with HIV.

V usage is TRBV4-3 and J usage is TRBJ2-5; D possibly uses TRBD1 or TRBD2 (5 bases each). Germline CDR1 reads LGHNA; CDR2 reads YSLEER. With 0 bases removed from V and 5 bases from J, the gap between germline ends came to 13 bases. The CDR3 totals 15 residues. The CDR3 here is CASSQDWAGTETQYF. The DNA of the CDR3 is TGCGCCAGCAGCCAAGATTGGGCAGGGACGGAGACCCAGTACTTC.

This chain connects TRBV7-3 to TRBJ2-1, with 11 bases matching TRBD2. The CDR3 is 18 residues long. In germline, CDR1 is SGHTA, CDR2 FQGTGA. V lost 2 bases to trimming and J lost 0 bases; unmatched junction nucleotides: 6. The DNA of the CDR3 is TGTGCCAGCAGCTTACTCCCCACTAGCGGGGGCTCCTACAATGAGCAGTTCTTC. It yields the protein CASSLLPTSGGSYNEQFF.

This chain connects TRBV4-1 to TRBJ2-2; D possibly corresponds to TRBD2 (6 bases). The germline V and J ends were trimmed by 4 bases and 4 bases, with 13 bases remaining between them. Germline V lookup: CDR1 MGHRA, CDR2 YSYEKL. CDR3 length equals 15 residues. The CDR3 here is CASSLAEGSTGELFF. CDR3 in DNA: TGCGCCAGCAGCCTCGCGGAGGGGAGCACCGGGGAGCTGTTTTTT.

This clone has just a few counts. This chain links TRBV11-2 with TRBJ1-2; 7 nucleotides match TRBD1. V lost 6 bases, J lost 7 bases, and 8 bases stayed unmatched. Germline CDR1 is SGHAT and CDR2 is FQNNGV. The CDR3 is 13 residues long. CDR3 amino acids: CASRDDRVVGYTF. CDR3 coding DNA: TGTGCCAGCAGGGATGACAGGGTGGTTGGCTACACCTTC.

The chain carries TRBV7-9 and TRBJ2-7; 8 bases fit TRBD1. The trim removed 4 bases at V and 2 bases at J, leaving 4 bases unmatched. CDR1 is SEHNR and CDR2 is FQNEAQ in the germline V gene (reference sequence). The CDR3 length is 14 residues. The CDR3 spells CASSSGQATYEQYF. CDR3 coding DNA: TGTGCCAGCAGCTCGGGACAGGCTACCTACGAGCAGTACTTC.

By share, this clone counts as medium-sized (0.01 to 0.1%). The rearrangement joins TRBV27 to TRBJ1-3; D may be TRBD1 (6 bases). V was clipped by 0 bases and J by 1 base, with 10 bases between them. Germline CDR1 MNHEY, CDR2 SMNVEV (reference sequence). The CDR3 extends over 16 amino acids. CDR3 in DNA: TGTGCCAGCAGTTTATCCCCCAGGGGTTCTGGAAACACCATATATTTT. Residues: CASSLSPRGSGNTIYF.

The gene calls are TRBV19 and TRBJ1-2; 7 positions agree with TRBD1. The CDR3 contains 14 residues. V shed 6 bases and J 3 bases; nucleotides not matched to a gene: 7. Germline values: CDR1 LNHDA, CDR2 SQIVND (reference sequence). The CDR3, as DNA: TGTGCCAGTAGAGTAGTTGGGACAGACTATGGCTACACCTTC. It translates to CASRVVGTDYGYTF. The whole variable domain, filled in from reference TRBV19 and TRBJ1-2, reads DGGITQSPKYLFRKEGQNVTLSCEQNLNHDAMYWYRQDPGQGLRLIYYSQIVNDFQKGDIAEGYSVSREKKESFPLTVTSAQKNPTAFYLCASRVVGTDYGYTFGSGTRLTVV.

J is TRBJ2-3 and V is TRBV11-3, with D unresolved. Per the germline V gene, CDR1 is SGHNT and CDR2 is YENEEA. The V end was cut by 5 bases, the J end by 1 base, with 4 bases between. The CDR3 has 12 amino acids. The CDR3 coding sequence is TGTGCCAGCAGCCCCGGCACAGATACGCAGTATTTT. As protein: CASSPGTDTQYF. Supplemented by reference TRBV11-3 and TRBJ2-3, the full variable domain reads EAGVVQSPRYKIIEKKQPVAFWCNPISGHNTLYWYLQNLGQGPELLIRYENEEAVDDSQLPKDRFSAERLKGVDSTLKIQPAELGDSAVYLCASSPGTDTQYFGPGTRLTVL.

The sample holds one count of this clone. The chain uses TRBV7-8 and TRBJ2-5; D gene ambiguous. The CDR3 is 15 amino acids. The germline gives CDR1 SGHVS, CDR2 FQNEAQ. With 3 bases removed from V and 0 bases from J, the gap between germline ends came to 11 bases. The CDR3 nucleotides are TGTGCCAGCAGCTTCCCATCCGGGTACCAAGAGACCCAGTACTTC. It is translated as CASSFPSGYQETQYF.

The chain employs TRBV5-1 and TRBJ2-2, with 7 bases identical to TRBD2. This CDR3 is built from 15 residues. The V gene end was trimmed by 3 bases and the J gene end by 6 bases; junction bases not matched to a gene: 8. The germline CDR1 and CDR2 sequences are SGHRS and YFSETQ. This CDR3 reads CASSSGGGKAGELFF. DNA of the CDR3: TGCGCCAGCAGCTCTGGGGGAGGGAAGGCCGGGGAGCTGTTTTTT. The full variable domain, rest sourced from reference TRBV5-1 and TRBJ2-2, is KAGVTQTPRYLIKTRGQQVTLSCSPISGHRSVSWYQQTPGQGLQFLFEYFSETQRNKGNFPGRFSGRQFSNSRSEMNVSTLELGDSALYLCASSSGGGKAGELFFGEGSRLTVL.

The rearrangement links TRBV28 to TRBJ1-1; D might be TRBD1 (6 bases). Germline CDR1 is MDHEN and CDR2 is SYDVKM. The CDR3 is 15 residues long. V lost 5 bases, J lost 3 bases, and 16 bases lay in between. The CDR3 loop reads CASSPTRTVHTEAFF. The CDR3 DNA follows: TGTGCCAGCAGTCCCACGAGGACAGTCCACACTGAAGCTTTCTTT.

Written as DNA, the CDR3 is TGTGCCAGCAGCTTTCCCCTTGAGACTAGCGTCTCAGATACGCAGTATTTT. Amino acid sequence: CASSFPLETSVSDTQYF. The chain employs TRBV7-9 and TRBJ2-3; 8 bases line up with TRBD2. After removal of 3 bases from V and 4 bases from J, the junction contained 12 bases not matched to a gene. CDR1 is SEHNR, CDR2 FQNEAQ, per germline (reference sequence). CDR3 length: 17 residues.

The genes are TRBV30 and TRBJ2-4; D may be TRBD1 (8 bases). The germline V gene has CDR1 GTSNPN and CDR2 SVGIG (reference sequence). The CDR3 extends over 17 amino acids. Trimming stripped 2 bases from V and 0 bases from J, with 17 bases between. CDR3 amino acids: CAWSTRTGTIAKNIQYF. For the CDR3, the DNA is TGTGCCTGGAGTACTAGGACAGGGACTATAGCCAAAAACATTCAGTACTTC.

The chain recombines TRBV5-1 with TRBJ1-1; D perhaps matches TRBD1 (5 bases). The CDR3 runs to 14 residues. Looked up from germline, CDR1 is SGHRS and CDR2 is YFSETQ. V lost 3 bases to trimming and J lost 3 bases, with 12 bases between them. The CDR3 coding sequence is TGCGCCAGCAGCTCCTCAGGGTACTACACTGAAGCTTTCTTT. Encoded protein: CASSSSGYYTEAFF.

The genes are TRBV10-3 and TRBJ2-4; D possibly uses TRBD1 or TRBD2 (6 bases each). CDR1 is ENHRY, CDR2 SYGVKD, per germline. This CDR3 comprises 13 residues. Trimming shortened V by 4 bases and J by 6 bases, and 10 bases separated the two germline ends. The CDR3 coding sequence is TGTGCCATCAGTGGGGGGGCTGGAAACATTCAGTACTTC. This translates into CAISGGAGNIQYF.

This clone came up once. V usage is TRBV4-3 and J usage is TRBJ2-6; D remains ambiguous. V lost 3 bases and J 0 bases, leaving 9 bases between the germline ends. This CDR3 region has 16 residues. Germline CDR1 and CDR2: LGHNA and YSLEER. CDR3 DNA sequence: TGCGCCAGCAGCCAGGAATCAGGCTCTGGGGCCAACGTCCTGACTTTC. It encodes CASSQESGSGANVLTF.

The chain carries TRBV27 and TRBJ2-5, with 7 bases that match TRBD1. This CDR3 region has 14 residues. Unmatched junction bases numbered 6, after V lost 6 bases and J lost 2 bases. In germline, CDR1 is MNHEY, CDR2 SMNVEV (reference sequence). CDR3 sequence (DNA): TGTGCCAGCAGCCCGGGACAGCCGCAAGAGACCCAGTACTTC. It encodes CASSPGQPQETQYF.

The chain combines TRBV7-2 with TRBJ1-5, with 8 positions matching TRBD1. Losses at the gene ends were 6 bases for V and 4 bases for J; bases not matched to a gene: 5. Germline CDR1 and CDR2: SGHTA and FQGNSA. The CDR3 runs to 14 residues. DNA of the CDR3: TGTGCCAGCAGGGAGACAGGGGCAAATCAGCCCCAGCATTTT. Encoded protein: CASRETGANQPQHF.

CDR3 in DNA: TGCGCCAGCAGTGAGTCGGGTAGCGGGGGTCGCAGTGAGCAGTTCTTC. It translates to CASSESGSGGRSEQFF. The chain is built from TRBV10-1 and TRBJ2-1, with 9 bases identical to TRBD2. The CDR3 has 16 residues. Germline V CDR1 and CDR2: WNHNN, SYGVQD (reference sequence). V lost 0 bases and J lost 9; bases outside the gene matches: 9.

This chain joins TRBV5-1 and TRBJ2-7; possibly TRBD1 for D (7 bases). The CDR3 extends over 14 amino acids. V was trimmed by 4 bases and J by 7 bases, leaving 18 bases between them. From germline, CDR1 is SGHRS and CDR2 YFSETQ. The CDR3 DNA reads as TGCGCCAGCAGCACTGGACAGGCCGGAGGGGAGCAGTACTTC. Translated, it gives CASSTGQAGGEQYF.

The chain combines TRBV27 with TRBJ2-2; 7 bases fit TRBD1. This CDR3 is built from 14 residues. With V trimmed by 6 bases and J by 3 bases, 4 bases remained unmatched. The germline V gene has CDR1 MNHEY and CDR2 SMNVEV (reference sequence). Here the CDR3 DNA reads TGTGCCAGCAGAAGGGGGCTGGACACCGGGGAGCTGTTTTTT. Translated: CASRRGLDTGELFF.

This sequence joins TRBV14 and TRBJ1-1, with 7 nucleotides matching TRBD1. Germline lookup yields CDR1 SGHDN and CDR2 FVKESK. V lost 4 bases to trimming and J lost 6 bases; unmatched junction nucleotides: 5. The CDR3 is made up of 13 amino acids. The CDR3 loop is CASSRHGTAEAFF. For the CDR3, the DNA is TGTGCCAGCAGCCGCCACGGGACAGCTGAAGCTTTCTTT. Full variable domain (rest looked up from reference TRBV14 and TRBJ1-1): EAGVTQFPSHSVIEKGQTVTLRCDPISGHDNLYWYRRVMGKEIKFLLHFVKESKQDESGMPNNRFLAERTGGTYSTLKVQPAELEDSGVYFCASSRHGTAEAFFGQGTRLTVV.

The chain joins TRBV29-1 to TRBJ2-1; 10 bases agree with TRBD2. Trimming cost V 4 bases and J 8 bases; bases outside gene matches: 8. The CDR3 runs to 14 residues. Germline lookup yields CDR1 SQVTM and CDR2 ANQGSEA. The CDR3 spells CSVGPSGGGDEQFF. The CDR3 DNA sequence: TGCAGCGTTGGTCCTAGCGGGGGAGGAGATGAGCAGTTCTTC.

The V gene is TRBV28, the J gene TRBJ1-6; TRBD1 aligns across 7 bases. CDR1 is MDHEN and CDR2 is SYDVKM in the germline V gene. The CDR3 contains 15 residues. V lost 5 bases to trimming and J lost 8 bases; unmatched junction nucleotides: 9. The DNA for the CDR3 is TGTGCCAGCAGTACGTCTTTTACAGGGGATTCACCCCTCCACTTT. Protein sequence: CASSTSFTGDSPLHF.

The CDR3 DNA follows: TGTGCCAGCAGACCGACTAGCCCCGATACGCAGTATTTT. It specifies CASRPTSPDTQYF. The chain couples TRBV6-6 to TRBJ2-3, with TRBD2 identical over 7 bases. Germline V gene lookup returns CDR1 MNHNY and CDR2 SVGAGI (reference sequence). Germline trimming cut 6 bases from V and 6 bases from J; bases unmatched to any gene: 6. CDR3 length: 13 residues.

The chain uses TRBV7-3 and TRBJ1-3; D uncertain. The CDR3 totals 15 residues. V lost 5 bases, J lost 0 bases, and 11 bases lay in between. The V gene's germline CDR1 is SGHTA and CDR2 FQGTGA. CDR3 sequence: CASSLGPNSGNTIYF. In DNA form, the CDR3 reads TGTGCCAGCAGCCTCGGACCGAACTCTGGAAACACCATATATTTT. Full variable domain (outside the CDR3, taken from reference TRBV7-3 and TRBJ1-3): GAGVSQTPSNKVTEKGKYVELRCDPISGHTALYWYRQSLGQGPEFLIYFQGTGAADDSGLPNDRFFAVRPEGSVSTLKIQRTERGDSAVYLCASSLGPNSGNTIYFGEGSWLTVV.

The chain employs TRBV2 and TRBJ2-1, with TRBD1 as a possible D gene (6 bases). V was pared by 6 bases and J by 4 bases, with 10 bases between. The CDR3 contains 13 residues. Germline V gene sequence: CDR1 SNHLY, CDR2 FYNNEI. The CDR3 DNA is TGTGCCAGCAGCGTGGACAGTTACAATGAGCAGTTCTTC. Its protein product is CASSVDSYNEQFF.

The chain recombines TRBV28 with TRBJ1-4, with D possibly matching TRBD1 (5 bases). V gave up 6 bases and J gave up 5 bases, with 16 bases separating them. The germline V gene has CDR1 MDHEN and CDR2 SYDVKM. The CDR3 has 15 amino acids. The CDR3 coding sequence is TGTGCCAGCAGCCTGGGGTCCGGGGGAAATGAAAAACTGTTTTTT. Amino acid sequence: CASSLGSGGNEKLFF. Full variable domain (missing parts from reference TRBV28 and TRBJ1-4): DVKVTQSSRYLVKRTGEKVFLECVQDMDHENMFWYRQDPGLGLRLIYFSYDVKMKEKGDIPEGYSVSREKKERFSLILESASTNQTSMYLCASSLGSGGNEKLFFGSGTQLSVL.

The V gene is TRBV5-6, the J gene TRBJ1-4; the D gene is possibly TRBD1 (6 bases). The V gene's germline CDR1 is SGHDT and CDR2 YYEEEE. This CDR3 contains 14 residues. Deletions cut 2 bases from V and 6 bases from J, with 11 bases between. This chain's CDR3 is CASSFKQGDEKLFF. The DNA of the CDR3 is TGTGCCAGCAGCTTCAAACAGGGTGATGAAAAACTGTTTTTT.

The chain is built from TRBV4-1 and TRBJ2-1; 7 positions agree with TRBD2. V shed 0 bases and J 8 bases; nucleotides not matched to a gene: 10. Germline V lookup: CDR1 MGHRA, CDR2 YSYEKL. CDR3 length: 16 amino acids. The CDR3 sequence: CASSQDGVAGSDEQFF. The DNA for the CDR3 is TGCGCCAGCAGCCAAGATGGGGTAGCGGGTAGTGATGAGCAGTTCTTC.

CDR3 region: CASSSSGVKGNEQFF. As DNA, the CDR3 is TGTGCCAGCAGCTCCTCCGGGGTCAAGGGCAATGAGCAGTTCTTC. This sequence joins TRBV7-2 and TRBJ2-1, with a tentative D call TRBD2 (5 bases). Germline V gives CDR1 SGHTA, CDR2 FQGNSA. The V and J ends lost 4 bases and 6 bases respectively, with 16 bases between them. The CDR3 is 15 residues long.

The V and J genes are TRBV4-1 and TRBJ2-1, with a tentative D call TRBD2 (5 bases). The CDR3 covers 17 residues. The ends were cut back, 2 bases at V and 3 bases at J, with 17 bases in the middle. The germline V gene encodes CDR1 MGHRA and CDR2 YSYEKL. The CDR3 DNA reads as TGCGCCAGCAGCCAACGCCGACAAGCGGAGCTCTACAATGAGCAGTTCTTC. Amino acids: CASSQRRQAELYNEQFF.